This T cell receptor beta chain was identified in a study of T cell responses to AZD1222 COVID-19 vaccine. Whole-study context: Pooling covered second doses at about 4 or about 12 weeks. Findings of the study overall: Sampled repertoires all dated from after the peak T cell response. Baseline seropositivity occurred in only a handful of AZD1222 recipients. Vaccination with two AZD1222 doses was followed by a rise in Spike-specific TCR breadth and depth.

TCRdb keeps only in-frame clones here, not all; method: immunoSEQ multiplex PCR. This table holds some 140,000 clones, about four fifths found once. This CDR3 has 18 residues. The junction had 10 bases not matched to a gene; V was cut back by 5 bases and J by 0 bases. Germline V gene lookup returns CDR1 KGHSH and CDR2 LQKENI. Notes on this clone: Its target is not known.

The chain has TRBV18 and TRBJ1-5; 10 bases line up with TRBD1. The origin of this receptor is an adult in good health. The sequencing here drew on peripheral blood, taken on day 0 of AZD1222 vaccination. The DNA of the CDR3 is TGTGCCAGCTCAAAGGGACAGGGGAGAACTTATAGCAATCAGCCCCAGCATTTT. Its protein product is CASSKGQGRTYSNQPQHF.